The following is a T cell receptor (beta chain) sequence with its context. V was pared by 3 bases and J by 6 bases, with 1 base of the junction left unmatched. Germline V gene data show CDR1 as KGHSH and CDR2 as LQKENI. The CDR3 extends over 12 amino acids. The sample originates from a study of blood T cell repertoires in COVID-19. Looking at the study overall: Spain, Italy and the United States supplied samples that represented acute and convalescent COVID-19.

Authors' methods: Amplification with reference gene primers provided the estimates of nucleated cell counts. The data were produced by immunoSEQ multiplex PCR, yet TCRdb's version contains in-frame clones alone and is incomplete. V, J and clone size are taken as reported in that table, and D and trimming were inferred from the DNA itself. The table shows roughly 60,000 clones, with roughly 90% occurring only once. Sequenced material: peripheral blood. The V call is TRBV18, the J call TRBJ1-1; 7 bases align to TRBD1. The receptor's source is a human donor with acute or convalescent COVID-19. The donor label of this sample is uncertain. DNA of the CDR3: TGTGCCAGCTCACCGGGACAGTCTGAAGCTTTCTTT. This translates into CASSPGQSEAFF.